These 26 T cell receptor beta chains came from one sample sequenced in a study of vaccination effects on CD4 cells after COVID-19. Antigen-specific CD4+ T cell clonotypes were called by their expansion after viral peptide-pool culture in ViraFEST. At the end of roughly ten days of culture, CD4+ T cells were isolated. The healthy vaccine recipients, who had no prior SARS-CoV-2 infection, showed negative nucleocapsid antibodies. The method was immunoSEQ multiplex PCR; TCRdb's version includes in-frame clones alone and lacks a portion of them. The sample holds about 45,000 clones, around 78% seen once. No cognate antigen is known for these TCRs. The sequences come from CD4+ T cells from PBMCs cultured with SARS-CoV-2 spike peptides, collected before COVID-19 vaccination. Receptors were obtained from a human donor who received a COVID-19 vaccine.

The J gene is TRBJ2-2, the V gene TRBV5-8; 8 bases fit TRBD2. The V gene's germline CDR1 is SGHTS and CDR2 YDEGEE. The CDR3 runs to 16 residues. V dropped 0 bases and J dropped 1; count of bases not matched to a gene: 2. CDR3 coding DNA: TGTGCCAGCAGCTTGGGGCTAGCGGGGAACACCGGGGAGCTGTTTTTT. Amino acids: CASSLGLAGNTGELFF.

V gene TRBV6-5 combines with J gene TRBJ1-1; D is perhaps TRBD1 (5 bases). Germline V CDR1 and CDR2: MNHEY, SVGAGI. CDR3 length: 16 amino acids. The V end lost 2 bases, the J end lost 2 bases, and 15 bases lay between the germline ends. The CDR3 is CASSYPRTGANTEAFF. The CDR3 nucleotides read TGTGCCAGCAGTTACCCACGAACAGGAGCAAACACTGAAGCTTTCTTT.

This chain links TRBV5-5 with TRBJ1-6; tentatively, D is TRBD1 (5 bases). Per germline, CDR1 SGHKS and CDR2 YYEKEE (reference sequence). The ends were cut back, 2 bases at V and 10 bases at J, with 13 bases in the middle. This CDR3 is 14 amino acids long. CDR3 region: CASSFVSPGSPLHF. The CDR3 bases are TGTGCCAGCAGCTTTGTATCGCCAGGGTCACCCCTCCACTTT.

The chain employs TRBV3-1 (or the pseudogene TRBV3-2) and TRBJ1-5; TRBD1 aligns across 8 bases. The V gene end was trimmed by 1 base and the J gene end by 5 bases; junction bases not matched to a gene: 4. This CDR3 comprises 15 residues. Germline CDR1 is LGHDT and CDR2 is YNNKEL (reference sequence). CDR3 bases: TGTGCCAGCAGCCAAGGGGACAGGTTATATCAGCCCCAGCATTTT. Protein: CASSQGDRLYQPQHF.

The chain employs TRBV7-9 and TRBJ2-5; TRBD2 might be the D (6 bases). V lost 5 bases to trimming and J lost 4 bases, with 17 bases between them. This CDR3 has 15 amino acids. The V gene's germline CDR1 is SEHNR and CDR2 FQNEAQ (reference sequence). The CDR3 here is CASSPGAWGGETQYF. DNA for the CDR3: TGTGCCAGCAGCCCGGGAGCGTGGGGAGGAGAGACCCAGTACTTC.

This sequence joins TRBV6-5 and TRBJ2-7; 7 bases line up with TRBD1. With 7 bases clipped from V and 2 bases from J, the junction kept 2 bases outside the gene matches. CDR1 is MNHEY and CDR2 is SVGAGI in the germline V gene. The CDR3 sequence is 12 residues long. CDR3 in DNA: TGTGCCAGCACGGGGACAGCCTACGAGCAGTACGTC. Protein product: CASTGTAYEQYV.

The chain links TRBV9 to TRBJ2-1; D is possibly TRBD1 (5 bases). The CDR3 consists of 17 residues. The germline V and J ends were trimmed by 4 bases and 0 bases, with 17 bases remaining between them. Germline values: CDR1 SGDLS, CDR2 YYNGEE. CDR3 DNA: TGTGCCAGCAGCCCACAAGACAGTGCCCGCTCCTACAATGAGCAGTTCTTC. Translated: CASSPQDSARSYNEQFF.

The genes are TRBV19 and TRBJ2-3, with a weak D call TRBD2 (6 bases). The CDR3 spans 16 residues. The V gene lost 6 bases and the J gene lost 4 bases, with 20 bases spanning the gap. The germline V gene encodes CDR1 LNHDA and CDR2 SQIVND (reference sequence). The CDR3 loop is CASRKTGTLQPDTQYF. The CDR3 DNA follows: TGTGCCAGTAGAAAAACCGGGACTCTTCAACCAGATACGCAGTATTTT. The whole variable domain, remainder taken from reference TRBV19 and TRBJ2-3, is DGGITQSPKYLFRKEGQNVTLSCEQNLNHDAMYWYRQDPGQGLRLIYYSQIVNDFQKGDIAEGYSVSREKKESFPLTVTSAQKNPTAFYLCASRKTGTLQPDTQYFGPGTRLTVL.

The rearrangement joins TRBV2 to TRBJ1-5, with D possibly matching TRBD1 (5 bases). The CDR3 is made up of 15 amino acids. Per the germline V gene, CDR1 is SNHLY and CDR2 is FYNNEI. The V end lost 6 bases, the J end lost 1 base, and 13 bases lay between the germline ends. In DNA, the CDR3 is TGTGCCAGCAGCGGGAGGGGCCTAAGCAATCAGCCCCAGCATTTT. Protein product: CASSGRGLSNQPQHF.

This chain connects TRBV6-1 to TRBJ2-5; no reliable D call. This CDR3 contains 16 residues. The V and J ends lost 1 base and 1 base respectively, with 13 bases between them. CDR1 is MNHNS, CDR2 SASEGT, per germline. CDR3 sequence: CASSEGGIARQETQYF. The CDR3 nucleotides are TGTGCCAGCAGTGAAGGGGGTATCGCCCGCCAAGAGACCCAGTACTTC.

This clone was counted only a few times. This chain uses TRBV19 with TRBJ1-1; the D is unclear. Germline lookup yields CDR1 LNHDA and CDR2 SQIVND (reference sequence). Trimming shortened V by 5 bases and J by 5 bases, and 12 bases separated the two germline ends. The CDR3 covers 13 residues. Here the CDR3 reads CASSVGRRTEAFF. Written as DNA, the CDR3 is TGTGCCAGTAGTGTAGGGAGGCGGACTGAAGCTTTCTTT.

This clone was observed a handful of times. The chain is built from TRBV6-2 or TRBV6-3 and TRBJ1-5; D remains ambiguous. The CDR3 is made up of 13 amino acids. Germline values: CDR1 MNHEY, CDR2 SVGEGT. The V end lost 4 bases, the J end lost 4 bases, and 8 bases lay between the germline ends. CDR3: CASSSPVNQPQHF. DNA for the CDR3: TGTGCCAGCAGTTCTCCGGTGAATCAGCCCCAGCATTTT.

This chain links TRBV7-2 with TRBJ2-5; D gene ambiguous. The germline V gene has CDR1 SGHTA and CDR2 FQGNSA. This CDR3 has 14 residues. Trimming removed 2 bases from V and 3 bases from J, with 10 bases in between. The CDR3 DNA follows: TGTGCCAGCAGCTTATTGTCCCCCGAAGAGACCCAGTACTTC. Encoded protein: CASSLLSPEETQYF. Full variable domain (remainder filled in from reference TRBV7-2 and TRBJ2-5): GAGVSQSPSNKVTEKGKDVELRCDPISGHTALYWYRQSLGQGLEFLIYFQGNSAPDKSGLPSDRFSAERTGGSVSTLTIQRTQQEDSAVYLCASSLLSPEETQYFGPGTRLLVL.

This clone has just a few counts. This chain connects TRBV2 to TRBJ2-7; D perhaps matches TRBD2 (6 bases). Trimming removed 7 bases at V and 6 bases at J, with 16 bases between. Germline V gene data show CDR1 as SNHLY and CDR2 as FYNNEI. The length of the CDR3 is 13 residues. As DNA, the CDR3 is TGTGCCAGCAAGACCGGGACTGCTGGCGAGCAGTACGTC. It codes for CASKTGTAGEQYV.

V gene TRBV11-2 combines with J gene TRBJ2-7; the D gene could be TRBD1 or TRBD2 (5 bases each). Germline V gives CDR1 SGHAT, CDR2 FQNNGV. The V end lost 5 bases, the J end lost 3 bases, and 14 bases lay between the germline ends. This CDR3 region has 14 residues. CDR3 coding DNA: TGTGCCAGCAGCAAGGGGTACGGGGTCTACGAGCAGTACGTC. Translated: CASSKGYGVYEQYV.

This clone was counted only a few times. V usage is TRBV2 and J usage is TRBJ1-6; D is unclear. There are 17 residues in the CDR3. CDR1 and CDR2 from the germline V gene are SNHLY and FYNNEI. V dropped 5 bases and J dropped 0 bases, with 14 bases sitting between them. The CDR3 sequence: CASSSGRPSSYNSPLHF. Written as DNA, the CDR3 is TGTGCCAGCAGTTCCGGACGGCCGAGCTCCTATAATTCACCCCTCCACTTT.

CDR3 DNA: TGTGCCAGCAGTTACTCGCTTCGCAGGGGTGGGAGCTCCTACAATGAGCAGTTCTTC. Its protein product is CASSYSLRRGGSSYNEQFF. This chain connects TRBV6-2 or TRBV6-3 to TRBJ2-1; maybe TRBD1 (6 bases). The germline V gene encodes CDR1 MNHEY and CDR2 SVGEGT. This CDR3 has 19 amino acids. V dropped 0 bases and J dropped 0 bases, with 18 bases sitting between them.

V usage is TRBV6-5 and J usage is TRBJ2-5; the D gene could be TRBD1 or TRBD2 (5 bases each). Between the trimmed V and J ends, which lost 6 bases and 5 bases, there was a span of 19 bases. From germline, CDR1 is MNHEY and CDR2 SVGAGI. The CDR3 is 15 amino acids. CDR3: CASRGVFGARETQYF. The CDR3 bases are TGTGCCAGCAGGGGGGTTTTCGGGGCACGGGAGACCCAGTACTTC.

This sequence joins TRBV19 and TRBJ1-6; D gene unclear. Trimming removed 6 bases from V and 0 bases from J, with 18 bases in between. CDR3 length equals 18 residues. In germline, CDR1 is LNHDA, CDR2 SQIVND (reference sequence). For the CDR3, the DNA is TGTGCCAGTAGGCCCACTTCGACGCGGGTCTCCTATAATTCACCCCTCCACTTT. This gives the protein CASRPTSTRVSYNSPLHF.

The gene calls are TRBV6-5 and TRBJ2-1; D might be TRBD2 (6 bases). Deletions cut 7 bases from V and 3 bases from J, with 10 bases between. This CDR3 has 13 amino acids. Germline V gene lookup returns CDR1 MNHEY and CDR2 SVGAGI. CDR3 coding DNA: TGTGCCAGCATGGGAGGATTCTACAATGAGCAGTTCTTC. Its translation is CASMGGFYNEQFF.

This rearrangement joins TRBV10-1 to TRBJ2-1, with 10 bases identical to TRBD2. With V trimmed by 0 bases and J by 4 bases, 6 bases remained unmatched. This CDR3 has 17 amino acids. CDR1 and CDR2 (germline): WNHNN, SYGVQD (reference sequence). CDR3 DNA sequence: TGCGCCAGCAGTGAGTCTCTAGCGGGGGCCCATTACAATGAGCAGTTCTTC. Its translation: CASSESLAGAHYNEQFF.

This rearrangement joins TRBV29-1 to TRBJ2-5; D is possibly TRBD2 (7 bases). Germline CDR1 SQVTM, CDR2 ANQGSEA. Trimming shortened V by 3 bases and J by 7 bases, and 15 bases separated the two germline ends. This CDR3 is 13 amino acids long. The CDR3 region has the DNA TGCAGCGTTGAGGGAGGGGGAAGGGGGACCCAGTACTTC. This translates into CSVEGGGRGTQYF. The variable domain in full, completed from reference TRBV29-1 and TRBJ2-5, reads SAVISQKPSRDICQRGTSLTIQCQVDSQVTMMFWYRQQPGQSLTLIATANQGSEATYESGFVIDKFPISRPNLTFSTLTVSNMSPEDSSIYLCSVEGGGRGTQYFGPGTRLLVL.

V and J are TRBV6-5 and TRBJ1-2; D is perhaps TRBD1 (5 bases). V lost 0 bases and J lost 8, with 16 bases in between. The CDR3 totals 15 residues. Germline values: CDR1 MNHEY, CDR2 SVGAGI. The CDR3: CASSYSTLSTAGYTF. The CDR3 DNA is TGTGCCAGCAGTTACTCGACTCTATCGACAGCCGGCTACACCTTC.

V gene TRBV6-2 or TRBV6-3 combines with J gene TRBJ1-5; D gene unclear. V lost 4 bases and J 0 bases, leaving 10 bases between the germline ends. Germline assignment: CDR1 MNHEY and CDR2 SVGEGT. The CDR3 is 15 amino acids. In nucleotides, the CDR3 is TGTGCCAGCAGTTTCAGACGTAATAGCAATCAGCCCCAGCATTTT. Its protein is CASSFRRNSNQPQHF.

The genes are TRBV14 and TRBJ2-1; 15 bases agree with TRBD2. This CDR3 is 20 amino acids long. Germline trimming cut 3 bases from V and 7 bases from J; bases unmatched to any gene: 16. Per germline, CDR1 SGHDN and CDR2 FVKESK. In nucleotides, the CDR3 is TGTGCCAGCAGCCACCTACTGGGACTAGCGGGGGGCCCTGATGGGAATGAGCAGTTCTTC. This sequence encodes CASSHLLGLAGGPDGNEQFF.

This sequence joins TRBV24-1 and TRBJ2-5; 7 bases are a match to TRBD1. From germline, CDR1 is KGHDR and CDR2 SFDVKD. This CDR3 has 15 amino acids. V lost 3 bases, J lost 9 bases, and 12 bases stayed unmatched. CDR3 DNA: TGTGCCACCAGTGATCTCCAGACAGCCCAGGGGGCCCAGTACTTC. It specifies CATSDLQTAQGAQYF.